The rows below give T cell receptor beta chains drawn from one sample of a study of CD8+ T cells in alopecia areata. Profiling relied on immunoSEQ multiplex PCR, and the TCRdb table lists in-frame clones only, not all of them. The table has 200,000 to 250,000 clones, approximately 61% seen once; the top ten hold 0.4% to 0.55%. The specimen comprised CD4+ T cells sorted from blood, sampled at week 0. These receptors all come from a human donor with alopecia areata. CDR3s leave out the opening cysteine and the closing phenylalanine or tryptophan.

V gene | CDR3 protein
TRBV29-1 | SVESCRGHDQPQH
TRBV5-1 | ASSLWTGPQETQY
TRBV6-1 | ASSETRTGVTDTQY
TRBV5-1 | ASRLTGNRAGELF
TRBV6-6 | ASSRDSEQY
TRBV27 | ASSLSWGNGYT
TRBV5-4 | ASSLAGTANTGELF
TRBV6-5 | ASSYSSSNQPQH
TRBV20-1 | SARGPYGYT
TRBV19 | ASSISREPTDTQY